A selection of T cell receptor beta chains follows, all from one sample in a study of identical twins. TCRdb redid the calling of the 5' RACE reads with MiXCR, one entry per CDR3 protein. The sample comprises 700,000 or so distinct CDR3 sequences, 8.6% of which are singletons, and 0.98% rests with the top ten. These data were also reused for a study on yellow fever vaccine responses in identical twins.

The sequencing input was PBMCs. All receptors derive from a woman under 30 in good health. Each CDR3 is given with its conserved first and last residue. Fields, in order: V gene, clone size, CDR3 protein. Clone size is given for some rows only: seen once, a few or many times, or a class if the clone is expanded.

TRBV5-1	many	CASRSDRAEQFF
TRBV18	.	CASSPSRTTGELFF
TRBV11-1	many	CASSLGLSTATINTGELFF
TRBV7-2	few	CASSSRTGEYEQYF
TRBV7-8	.	CASSPRSSGGSSYEQYF
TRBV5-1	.	CASSLAPGQGGYEQYF
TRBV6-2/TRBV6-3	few	CASSYFPFRTGFGLNYGYTF
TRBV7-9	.	CASSLRDLFF
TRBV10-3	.	CAISAGVSTEAFF
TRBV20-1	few	CSAPDRVSYTF
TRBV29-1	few	CSAGLATSTDTQYF
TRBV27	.	CASSPDTPYGYTF
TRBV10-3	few	CAISAGTGTTGGQETQYF
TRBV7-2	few	CASSLLSGTGPYEQYF
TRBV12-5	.	CASGLTPQGHEQYF
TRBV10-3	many	CAIDDAGQGSHNEQFF
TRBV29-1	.	CSVPGLAQETQYF
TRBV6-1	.	CASTQRGANTGELFF
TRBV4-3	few	CASSFGRASYEQYF
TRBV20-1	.	CSANLASGTETQYF
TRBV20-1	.	CSASGQGGEKLFF
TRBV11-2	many	CASSLVGFYEQYF
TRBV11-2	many	CASTLPGRDTGELFF
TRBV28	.	CASSPRGGGDIQYF
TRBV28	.	CASSHMGRTGELFF
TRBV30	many	CAWRSGSGTEAFF
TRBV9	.	CASSVAGALGYEQYF
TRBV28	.	CASSLSEPETQYF
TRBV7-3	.	CASRSAGPARGFGEQFF
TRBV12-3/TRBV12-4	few	CARGLEAFF
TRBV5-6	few	CASSLSYSYEQYF
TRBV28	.	CASSLSGQGQETQYF
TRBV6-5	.	CASSFLGLDTYNEQFF